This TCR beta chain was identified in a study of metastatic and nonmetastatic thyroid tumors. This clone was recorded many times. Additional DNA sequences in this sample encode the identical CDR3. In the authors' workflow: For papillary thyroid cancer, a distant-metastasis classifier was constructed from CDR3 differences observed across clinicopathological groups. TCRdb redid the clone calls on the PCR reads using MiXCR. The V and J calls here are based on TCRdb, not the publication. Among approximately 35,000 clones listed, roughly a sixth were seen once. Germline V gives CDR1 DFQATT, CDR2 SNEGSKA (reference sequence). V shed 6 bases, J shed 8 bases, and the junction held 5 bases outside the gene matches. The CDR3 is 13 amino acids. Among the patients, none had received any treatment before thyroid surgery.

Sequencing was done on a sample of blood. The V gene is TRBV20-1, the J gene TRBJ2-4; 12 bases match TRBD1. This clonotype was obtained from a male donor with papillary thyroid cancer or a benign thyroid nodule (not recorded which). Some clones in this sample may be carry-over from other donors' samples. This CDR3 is CSATGTGGDIQYF. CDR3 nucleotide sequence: TGCAGTGCAACCGGGACAGGGGGCGACATTCAGTACTTC.